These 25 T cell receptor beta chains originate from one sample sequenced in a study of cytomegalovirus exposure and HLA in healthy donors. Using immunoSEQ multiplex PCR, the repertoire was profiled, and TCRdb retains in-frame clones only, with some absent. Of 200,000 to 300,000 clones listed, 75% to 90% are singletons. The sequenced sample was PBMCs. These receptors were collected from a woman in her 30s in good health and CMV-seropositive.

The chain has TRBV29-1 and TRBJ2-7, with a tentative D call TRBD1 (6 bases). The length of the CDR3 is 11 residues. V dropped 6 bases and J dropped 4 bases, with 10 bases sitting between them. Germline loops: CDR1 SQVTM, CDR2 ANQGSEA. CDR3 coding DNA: TGCAGCGTCGAAACAGGGTACGAGCAGTACTTC. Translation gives CSVETGYEQYF.

CDR3 in amino acids: CASSLALEGAEYGYTF. The CDR3 DNA reads as TGTGCCAGCAGCTTAGCGTTGGAGGGGGCAGAATATGGCTACACCTTC. The chain combines TRBV11-1 with TRBJ1-2; 7 positions agree with TRBD1. With 0 bases clipped from V and 5 bases from J, the junction kept 9 bases outside the gene matches. Germline V CDR1 and CDR2: SGHAT, FQDESV (reference sequence). The length of the CDR3 is 16 residues. Together with reference TRBV11-1 and TRBJ1-2, the CDR3 gives the full variable domain: EAEVAQSPRYKITEKSQAVAFWCDPISGHATLYWYRQILGQGPELLVQFQDESVVDDSQLPKDRFSAERLKGVDSTLKIQPAELGDSAMYLCASSLALEGAEYGYTFGSGTRLTVV.

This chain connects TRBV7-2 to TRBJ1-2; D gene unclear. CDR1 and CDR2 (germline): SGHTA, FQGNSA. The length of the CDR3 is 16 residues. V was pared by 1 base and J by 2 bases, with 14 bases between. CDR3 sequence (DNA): TGTGCCAGCAGCTTAGATTTCACCGAGCTCAACTATGGCTACACCTTC. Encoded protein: CASSLDFTELNYGYTF.

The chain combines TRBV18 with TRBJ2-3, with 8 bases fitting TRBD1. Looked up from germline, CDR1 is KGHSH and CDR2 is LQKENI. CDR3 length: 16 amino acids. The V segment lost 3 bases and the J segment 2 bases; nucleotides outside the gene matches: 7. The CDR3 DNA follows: TGTGCCAGCTCACCCCGGACAGGGTTTAACACAGATACGCAGTATTTT. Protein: CASSPRTGFNTDTQYF.

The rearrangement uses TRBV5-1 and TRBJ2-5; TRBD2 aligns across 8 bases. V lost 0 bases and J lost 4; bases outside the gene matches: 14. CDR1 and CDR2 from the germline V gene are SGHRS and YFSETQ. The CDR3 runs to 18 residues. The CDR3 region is CASSLVGRLAGGGETQYF. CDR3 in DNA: TGCGCCAGCAGCTTGGTGGGGCGTTTGGCGGGAGGAGGAGAGACCCAGTACTTC.

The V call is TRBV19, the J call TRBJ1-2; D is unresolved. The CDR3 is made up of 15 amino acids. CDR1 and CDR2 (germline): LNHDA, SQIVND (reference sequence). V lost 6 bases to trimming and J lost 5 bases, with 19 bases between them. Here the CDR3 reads CASRRPLLDGYGYTF. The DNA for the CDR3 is TGTGCCAGTAGGCGGCCTCTTTTAGACGGATATGGCTACACCTTC.

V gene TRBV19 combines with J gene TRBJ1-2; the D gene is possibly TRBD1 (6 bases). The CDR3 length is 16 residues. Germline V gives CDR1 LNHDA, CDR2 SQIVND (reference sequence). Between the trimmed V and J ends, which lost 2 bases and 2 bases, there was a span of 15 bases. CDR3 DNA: TGTGCCAGTAGTATAATTGGGACACACGAAAACTATGGCTACACCTTC. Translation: CASSIIGTHENYGYTF.

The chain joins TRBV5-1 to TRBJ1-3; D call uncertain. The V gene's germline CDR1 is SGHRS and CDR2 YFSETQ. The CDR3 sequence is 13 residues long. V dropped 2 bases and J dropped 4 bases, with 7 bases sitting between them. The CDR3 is CASSFNTGNTIYF. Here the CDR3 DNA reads TGCGCCAGCAGCTTCAACACCGGAAACACCATATATTTT. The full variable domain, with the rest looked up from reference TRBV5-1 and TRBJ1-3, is KAGVTQTPRYLIKTRGQQVTLSCSPISGHRSVSWYQQTPGQGLQFLFEYFSETQRNKGNFPGRFSGRQFSNSRSEMNVSTLELGDSALYLCASSFNTGNTIYFGEGSWLTVV.

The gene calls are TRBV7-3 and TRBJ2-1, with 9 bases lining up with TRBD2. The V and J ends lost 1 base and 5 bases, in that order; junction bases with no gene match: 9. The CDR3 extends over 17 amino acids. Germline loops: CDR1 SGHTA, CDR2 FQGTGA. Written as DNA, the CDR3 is TGTGCCAGCAGCTTAATGGCGGGAGGGTTTAAGGACAATGAGCAGTTCTTC. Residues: CASSLMAGGFKDNEQFF. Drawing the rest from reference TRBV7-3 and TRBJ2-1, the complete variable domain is GAGVSQTPSNKVTEKGKYVELRCDPISGHTALYWYRQSLGQGPEFLIYFQGTGAADDSGLPNDRFFAVRPEGSVSTLKIQRTERGDSAVYLCASSLMAGGFKDNEQFFGPGTRLTVL.

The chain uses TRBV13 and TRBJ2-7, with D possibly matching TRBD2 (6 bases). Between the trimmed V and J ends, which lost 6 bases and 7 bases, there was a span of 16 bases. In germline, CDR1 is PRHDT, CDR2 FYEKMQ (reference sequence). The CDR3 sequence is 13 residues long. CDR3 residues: CASRPRTGEEQYF. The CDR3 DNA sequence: TGTGCCAGCAGACCCCGGACGGGAGAGGAGCAGTACTTC.

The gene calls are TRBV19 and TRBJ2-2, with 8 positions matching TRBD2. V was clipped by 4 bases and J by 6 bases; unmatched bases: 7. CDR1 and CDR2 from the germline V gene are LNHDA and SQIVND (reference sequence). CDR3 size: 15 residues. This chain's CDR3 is CASSSSGGGAGELFF. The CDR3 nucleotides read TGTGCCAGTAGTAGCTCGGGAGGGGGGGCCGGGGAGCTGTTTTTT.

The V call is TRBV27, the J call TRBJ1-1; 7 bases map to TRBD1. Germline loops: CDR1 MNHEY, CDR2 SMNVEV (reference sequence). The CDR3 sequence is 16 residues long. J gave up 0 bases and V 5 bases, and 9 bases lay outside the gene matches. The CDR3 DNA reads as TGTGCCAGCAGTCCCAACAGGGGTGGGTTGAACACTGAAGCTTTCTTT. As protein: CASSPNRGGLNTEAFF.

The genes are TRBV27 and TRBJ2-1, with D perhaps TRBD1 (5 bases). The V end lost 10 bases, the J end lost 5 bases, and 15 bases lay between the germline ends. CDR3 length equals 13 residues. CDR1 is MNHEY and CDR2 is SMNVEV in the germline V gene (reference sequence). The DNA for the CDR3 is TGTGCCACCGCAGGGCTAGTTGACAATGAGCAGTTCTTC. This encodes CATAGLVDNEQFF.

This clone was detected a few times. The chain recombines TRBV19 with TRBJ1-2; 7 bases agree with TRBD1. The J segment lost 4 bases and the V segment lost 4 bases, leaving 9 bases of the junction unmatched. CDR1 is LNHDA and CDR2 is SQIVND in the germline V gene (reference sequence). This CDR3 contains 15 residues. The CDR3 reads CASSTRTGLAYGYTF. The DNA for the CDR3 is TGTGCCAGTAGTACCCGGACAGGCTTGGCCTATGGCTACACCTTC.

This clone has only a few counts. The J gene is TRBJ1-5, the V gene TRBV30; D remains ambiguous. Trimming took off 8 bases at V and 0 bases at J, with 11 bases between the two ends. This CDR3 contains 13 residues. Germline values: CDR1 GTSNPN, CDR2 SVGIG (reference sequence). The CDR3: CAANTNSNQPQHF. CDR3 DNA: TGTGCCGCCAACACAAATAGCAATCAGCCCCAGCATTTT.

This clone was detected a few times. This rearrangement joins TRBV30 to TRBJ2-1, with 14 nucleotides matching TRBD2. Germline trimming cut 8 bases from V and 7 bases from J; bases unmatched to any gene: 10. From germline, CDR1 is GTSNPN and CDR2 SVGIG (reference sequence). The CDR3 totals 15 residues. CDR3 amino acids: CARQEGLAGANEQFF. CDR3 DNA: TGTGCCAGGCAAGAGGGACTAGCGGGAGCTAATGAGCAGTTCTTC.

CDR3 in amino acids: CASSLDGSYQPQHF. The DNA for the CDR3 is TGCGCCAGCAGCCTGGACGGTAGTTATCAGCCCCAGCATTTT. V gene TRBV5-1 combines with J gene TRBJ1-5; D is unresolved. The CDR3 has 14 residues. Trimming left V 4 bases short and J 5 bases short, with 13 bases between. CDR1 is SGHRS, CDR2 YFSETQ, per germline.

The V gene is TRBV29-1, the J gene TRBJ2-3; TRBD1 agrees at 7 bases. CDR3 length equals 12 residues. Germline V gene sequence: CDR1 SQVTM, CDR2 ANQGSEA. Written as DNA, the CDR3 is TGCACCGGGGACAGATCCACAGATACGCAGTATTTT. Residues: CTGDRSTDTQYF.

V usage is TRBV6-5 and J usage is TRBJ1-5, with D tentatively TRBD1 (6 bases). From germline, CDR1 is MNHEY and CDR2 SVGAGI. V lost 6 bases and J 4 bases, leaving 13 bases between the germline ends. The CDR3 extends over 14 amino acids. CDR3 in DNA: TGTGCCAGCAGGGACGGACAGAGAAATCAGCCCCAGCATTTT. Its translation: CASRDGQRNQPQHF.

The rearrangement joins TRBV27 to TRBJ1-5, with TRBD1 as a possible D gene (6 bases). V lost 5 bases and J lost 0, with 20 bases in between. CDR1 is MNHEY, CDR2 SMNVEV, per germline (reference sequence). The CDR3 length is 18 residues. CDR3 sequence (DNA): TGTGCCAGCAGTACCCCATCAGGGGTTGCGAATAGCAATCAGCCCCAGCATTTT. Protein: CASSTPSGVANSNQPQHF.

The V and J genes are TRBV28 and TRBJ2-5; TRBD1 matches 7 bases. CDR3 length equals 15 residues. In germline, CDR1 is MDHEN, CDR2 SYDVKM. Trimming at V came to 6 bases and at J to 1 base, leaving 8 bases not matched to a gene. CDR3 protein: CASSQSGQTQETQYF. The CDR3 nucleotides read TGTGCCAGCAGCCAATCGGGACAGACCCAAGAGACCCAGTACTTC.

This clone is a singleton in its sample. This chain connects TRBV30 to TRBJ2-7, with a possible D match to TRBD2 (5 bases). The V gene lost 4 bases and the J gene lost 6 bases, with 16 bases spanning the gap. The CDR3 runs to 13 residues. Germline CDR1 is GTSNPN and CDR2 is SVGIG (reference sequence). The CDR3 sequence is CAWTPSMSGEQYF. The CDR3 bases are TGTGCCTGGACCCCTAGTATGAGCGGCGAGCAGTACTTC.

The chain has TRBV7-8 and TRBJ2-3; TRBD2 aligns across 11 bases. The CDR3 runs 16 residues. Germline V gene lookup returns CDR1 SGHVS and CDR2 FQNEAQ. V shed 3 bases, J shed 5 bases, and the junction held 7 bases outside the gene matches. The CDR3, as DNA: TGTGCCAGCAGCTTTATGAGGCTAGCGGGAGGAGATACGCAGTATTTT. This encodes CASSFMRLAGGDTQYF.

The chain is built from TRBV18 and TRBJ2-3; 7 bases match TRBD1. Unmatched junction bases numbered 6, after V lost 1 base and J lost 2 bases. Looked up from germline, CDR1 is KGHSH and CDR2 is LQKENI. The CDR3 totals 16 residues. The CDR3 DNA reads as TGTGCCAGCTCACCACAGGGGGCGCCCCACACAGATACGCAGTATTTT. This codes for CASSPQGAPHTDTQYF.

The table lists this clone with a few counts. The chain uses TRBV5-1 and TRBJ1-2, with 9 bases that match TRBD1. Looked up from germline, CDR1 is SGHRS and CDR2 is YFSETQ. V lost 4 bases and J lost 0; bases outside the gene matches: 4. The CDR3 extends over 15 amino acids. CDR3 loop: CASSIGTGSNYGYTF. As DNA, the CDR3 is TGCGCCAGCAGCATAGGGACAGGGTCTAACTATGGCTACACCTTC. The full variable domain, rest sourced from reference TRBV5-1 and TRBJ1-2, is KAGVTQTPRYLIKTRGQQVTLSCSPISGHRSVSWYQQTPGQGLQFLFEYFSETQRNKGNFPGRFSGRQFSNSRSEMNVSTLELGDSALYLCASSIGTGSNYGYTFGSGTRLTVV.